A single T cell receptor beta chain is shown here with its context. The antigen remains unidentified. The PCR made use of 60 Vbeta and 13 Jbeta primers. Profiling relied on immunoSEQ multiplex PCR, and the TCRdb table lists in-frame clones only, not all of them. The repertoire holds 110,000 or so clones, with about 81% as singletons. The germline CDR1 and CDR2 sequences are SGDLS and YYNGEE. Deletions cut 3 bases from V and 6 bases from J, with 13 bases between. The CDR3 runs to 14 residues. This sample was taken from a study of cytomegalovirus exposure and HLA in healthy donors. Study-wide findings and caveats: There were some public TCRs occurring in many donors, but most TCR sequences were rare. CMV antigen specificity was confirmed in vitro for a few CMV-associated chains. A later analysis revealed that TCR association rates differed between HLA loci, peaking at DRB1 and bottoming out at HLA-C. Previously analyzed data showed that most TCR beta V segments were productive at a frequency of about 87% or about 30%.

This sequence joins TRBV9 and TRBJ1-5; D might be TRBD1 (5 bases). This TCR derives from a woman aged 40 to 49 in good health and CMV-seropositive. The sample comprised PBMCs. CDR3 sequence (DNA): TGTGCCAGCAGCGGTGGGGGTAGCGGTCAGCCCCAGCATTTT. Translating it yields CASSGGGSGQPQHF.